This T cell receptor (beta chain) was profiled in a study of blood T cell repertoires in COVID-19. Study information: Samples taken during acute and convalescent COVID-19 were collected in the United States, Italy and Spain. In each case, the material was cDNA or gDNA derived from T cells, B-cell-depleted T cells, or PBMCs.

The V end lost 2 bases, the J end lost 1 base, and 5 bases lay between the germline ends. Germline V gene data show CDR1 as SGHNT and CDR2 as YENEEA. The CDR3 is made up of 14 amino acids. Authors' processing steps: Reference gene primer amplification in the assay estimated nucleated cell counts. Sequencing was performed with immunoSEQ multiplex PCR; in TCRdb, only in-frame clones are kept and a portion is missing. V, J and clone size were drawn from that table, and D and trimming were deduced from the DNA. Among roughly 98,000 clones listed, roughly 80% were seen once. Sequencing used peripheral blood. The origin of this receptor is a man in his 70s with active or convalescent COVID-19. The rearrangement uses TRBV11-3 and TRBJ2-2; unclear D gene. The CDR3 region has the DNA TGTGCCAGCAGCTTAAGACAGAACACCGGGGAGCTGTTTTTT. Its translation: CASSLRQNTGELFF.